This T cell receptor beta chain stems from a study of human T cells and chemical hapten exposure. Extraction of total RNA was performed on unfractionated whole blood. One entry per CDR3 protein results from TCRdb running MiXCR on the 5' RACE reads. In the table there are 110,000 or so distinct CDR3 sequences, approximately 19% of which are singletons. Sample share makes this clonotype medium-sized. The clonotype was recovered from a human donor in good health.

The CDR3 loop is CSVRGGGKDTQYF. The CDR3 coding sequence is TGCAGCGTTCGAGGCGGGGGCAAAGATACGCAGTATTTT. V usage is TRBV29-1 and J usage is TRBJ2-3; possibly TRBD2 for D (7 bases). CDR3 size: 13 residues. V was shortened by 5 bases and J by 5 bases, with 14 bases between the two germline ends. Germline V CDR1 and CDR2: SQVTM, ANQGSEA.